These 7 T cell receptor beta chains came from one sample sequenced in a study of T cells in Graves' hyperthyroidism and ophthalmopathy. The TCR beta CDR3 regions underwent amplification using RNA transcripts as the source. First-round RT-PCR of the TCR CDR3 relied on the HTBI primer set. TCRdb fed the multiplex PCR reads into MiXCR, producing one record per CDR3 protein. The sample shows hundreds of thousands of distinct CDR3 sequences, over 11% of them seen only once. Sequenced sample: blood. The origin of the receptors is a woman aged 25-40 years with Graves' hyperthyroidism that later progressed to Graves' ophthalmopathy.

This clonotype was observed at least ten times. The chain is built from TRBV27 and TRBJ1-4, with 8 positions matching TRBD1. Germline CDR1 is MNHEY and CDR2 is SMNVEV (reference sequence). Trimming cost V 6 bases and J 6 bases; bases outside gene matches: 15. The CDR3 consists of 17 residues. In DNA form, the CDR3 reads TGTGCCAGCAGCCCGGCCGTCGTTGCGACAGGGGATGAAAAACTGTTTTTT. Protein: CASSPAVVATGDEKLFF.

The J gene is TRBJ2-2, the V gene TRBV6-1; 10 bases agree with TRBD1. The CDR3 has 16 residues. Germline V lookup: CDR1 MNHNS, CDR2 SASEGT. V lost 5 bases, J lost 4 bases, and 7 bases stayed unmatched. The CDR3 region is CASSHPGTGVTGELFF. The CDR3 DNA reads as TGTGCCAGCAGTCACCCCGGGACAGGGGTCACCGGGGAGCTGTTTTTT.

This clonotype was seen ten or more times. V usage is TRBV30 and J usage is TRBJ2-1; the match to TRBD1 covers 7 bases. The germline V gene encodes CDR1 GTSNPN and CDR2 SVGIG (reference sequence). V lost 1 base, J lost 3 bases, and 6 bases stayed unmatched. The CDR3 loop spans 15 amino acids. CDR3 sequence: CAWSDAGTVYNEQFF. CDR3 in DNA: TGTGCCTGGAGTGACGCCGGGACAGTCTACAATGAGCAGTTCTTC.

This clonotype showed up many times. This chain uses TRBV11-3 with TRBJ1-1; D unclear. The CDR3 loop spans 15 amino acids. The germline gives CDR1 SGHNT, CDR2 YENEEA. V was cut by 1 base and J by 5 bases, with 14 bases left in between. In DNA form, the CDR3 reads TGTGCCAGCAGCTTAGGTGTGGGTTTTTGGACTGAAGCTTTCTTT. This gives the protein CASSLGVGFWTEAFF.

This clonotype was detected a few times. This sequence may be a read error, since a much larger clone differs from it by one base. This chain uses TRBV7-2 with TRBJ2-3, with D hard to call. This CDR3 contains 14 residues. Germline V CDR1 and CDR2: SGHTA, FQGNSA. The CDR3 here is CASSSNSFTDTRYF. CDR3 bases: TGTGCCAGCAGTTCCAACTCCTTCACAGATACGCGGTATTTT.

This clonotype was observed at least ten times. The chain joins TRBV12-3 or TRBV12-4 to TRBJ2-3; TRBD2 agrees at 14 bases. This CDR3 contains 17 residues. Germline trimming cut 5 bases from V and 4 bases from J; bases unmatched to any gene: 8. The CDR3 DNA is TGTGCCAGCAGTCACTCACGGGGACTAGCGGGGGCAGATACGCAGTATTTT. Protein: CASSHSRGLAGADTQYF.

The sample holds many counts of this clonotype. V usage is TRBV7-2 and J usage is TRBJ1-2; no clear D gene. V lost 1 base and J lost 4, with 4 bases in between. The length of the CDR3 is 12 residues. Germline values: CDR1 SGHTA, CDR2 FQGNSA. The CDR3 nucleotides are TGTGCCAGCAGCTTAGTCAGCTATGGCTACACCTTC. This translates into CASSLVSYGYTF. Combining the CDR3 with reference TRBV7-2 and TRBJ1-2 gives the whole variable domain GAGVSQSPSNKVTEKGKDVELRCDPISGHTALYWYRQSLGQGLEFLIYFQGNSAPDKSGLPSDRFSAERTGGSVSTLTIQRTQQEDSAVYLCASSLVSYGYTFGSGTRLTVV.